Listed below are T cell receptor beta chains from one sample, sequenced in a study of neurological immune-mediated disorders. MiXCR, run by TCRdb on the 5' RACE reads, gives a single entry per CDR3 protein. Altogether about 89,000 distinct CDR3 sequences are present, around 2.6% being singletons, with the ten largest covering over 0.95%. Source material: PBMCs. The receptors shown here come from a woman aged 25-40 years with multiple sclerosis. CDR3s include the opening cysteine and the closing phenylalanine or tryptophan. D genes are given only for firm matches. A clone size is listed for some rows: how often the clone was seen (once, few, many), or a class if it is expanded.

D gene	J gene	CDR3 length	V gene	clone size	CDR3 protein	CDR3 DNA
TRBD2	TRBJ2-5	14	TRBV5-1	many	CASNPLAGAETQYF	TGCGCCAGCAATCCACTAGCGGGAGCGGAGACCCAGTACTTC
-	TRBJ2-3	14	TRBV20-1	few	CSARDSRAGDTQYF	TGCAGTGCTAGAGATTCCAGGGCGGGAGATACGCAGTATTTT
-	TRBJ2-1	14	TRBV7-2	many	CASSLGKATDEQFF	TGTGCCAGCAGCTTAGGTAAAGCGACGGATGAGCAGTTCTTC
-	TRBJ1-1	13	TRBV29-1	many	CSVEDNRGTEAFF	TGCAGCGTTGAAGATAACCGGGGTACTGAAGCTTTCTTT
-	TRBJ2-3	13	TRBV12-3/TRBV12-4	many	CASSLFTTDTQYF	TGTGCCAGCAGTTTGTTCACAACAGATACGCAGTATTTT
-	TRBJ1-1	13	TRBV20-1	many	CSANFAGNTEAFF	TGCAGTGCTAATTTCGCGGGGAACACTGAAGCTTTCTTT
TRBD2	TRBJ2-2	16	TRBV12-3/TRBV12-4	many	CASSPAGLAGTGELFF	TGTGCCAGCAGTCCAGCTGGACTAGCGGGGACCGGGGAGCTGTTTTTT
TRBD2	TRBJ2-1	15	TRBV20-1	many	CSAQHSGRAANEQFF	TGCAGTGCCCAACATAGCGGGAGGGCCGCCAATGAGCAGTTCTTC
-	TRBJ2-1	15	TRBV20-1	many	CSARDQTGLNNEQFF	TGCAGTGCTAGAGATCAGACGGGACTGAACAATGAGCAGTTCTTC
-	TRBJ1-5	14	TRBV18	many	CASSPDTSNQPQHF	TGTGCCAGCTCACCGGACACTAGCAATCAGCCCCAGCATTTT
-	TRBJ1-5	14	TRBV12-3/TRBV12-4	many	CASSALGGGQPQHF	TGTGCCAGCAGTGCCCTCGGGGGGGGTCAGCCCCAGCATTTT
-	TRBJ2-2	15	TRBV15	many	CATSPTLDPTGELFF	TGTGCCACCAGTCCCACACTGGATCCGACCGGGGAGCTGTTTTTT
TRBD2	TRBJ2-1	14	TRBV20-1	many	CSATGLADYNEQFF	TGCAGTGCTACAGGACTAGCGGATTACAATGAGCAGTTCTTC
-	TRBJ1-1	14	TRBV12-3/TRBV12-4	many	CASSPRPGGTEAFF	TGTGCCAGCAGTCCTAGACCGGGCGGCACTGAAGCTTTCTTT
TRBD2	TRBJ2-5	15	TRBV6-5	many	CASSSGAGVGETQYF	TGTGCCAGCAGTTCTGGAGCGGGAGTCGGAGAGACCCAGTACTTC
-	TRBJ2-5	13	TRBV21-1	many	CASSSQVRETQYF	TGTGCCAGCAGCAGTCAAGTACGGGAGACCCAGTACTTC
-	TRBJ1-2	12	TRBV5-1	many	CASRPDAYGYTF	TGCGCCAGCAGACCGGACGCTTATGGCTACACCTTC
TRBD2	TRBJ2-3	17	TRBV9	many	CASSLSGRGMGTDTQYF	TGTGCCAGCAGTCTTAGCGGGAGAGGAATGGGAACAGATACGCAGTATTTT
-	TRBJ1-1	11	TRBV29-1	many	CSVELLREAFF	TGCAGCGTTGAATTACTTCGTGAAGCTTTCTTT
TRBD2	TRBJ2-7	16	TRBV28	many	CASAQGLAGGLQEQYF	TGTGCCAGCGCCCAGGGACTAGCGGGAGGGCTTCAGGAGCAGTACTTC
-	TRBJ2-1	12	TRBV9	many	CASSVLADEQFF	TGTGCCAGCAGCGTTCTAGCCGATGAGCAGTTCTTC
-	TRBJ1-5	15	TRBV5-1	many	CASSPQGQSNQPQHF	TGCGCCAGCAGCCCCCAGGGGCAAAGCAATCAGCCCCAGCATTTT
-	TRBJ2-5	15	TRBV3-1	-	CASSPGQRWWETQYF	TGTGCCAGCAGCCCCGGACAGCGGTGGTGGGAGACCCAGTACTTC